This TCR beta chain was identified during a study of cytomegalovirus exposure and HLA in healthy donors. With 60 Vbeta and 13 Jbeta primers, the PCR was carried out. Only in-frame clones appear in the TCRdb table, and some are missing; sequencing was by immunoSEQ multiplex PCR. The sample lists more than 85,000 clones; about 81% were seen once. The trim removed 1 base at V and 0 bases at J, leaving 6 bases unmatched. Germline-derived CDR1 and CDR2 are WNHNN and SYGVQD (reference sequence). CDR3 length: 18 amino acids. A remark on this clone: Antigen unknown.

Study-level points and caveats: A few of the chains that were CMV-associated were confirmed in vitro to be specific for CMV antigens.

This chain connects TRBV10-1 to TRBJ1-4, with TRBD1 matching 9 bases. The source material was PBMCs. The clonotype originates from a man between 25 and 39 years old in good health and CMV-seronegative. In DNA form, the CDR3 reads TGCGCCAGCAGTGAGTGGACAGGGGCTTCTGCAACTAATGAAAAACTGTTTTTT. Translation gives CASSEWTGASATNEKLFF.